This TCR beta chain was sequenced in a study of OX40 agonist ivuxolimab in advanced cancers. The wider study: Dosing consisted of intravenous ivuxolimab at 0.01 to 10 mg/kg every 2 weeks. Findings of the study overall: Partly responding patients at 0.1-3.0 mg/kg showed some of the smallest clonal expansion. The study observed clonal expansion of CD4+ and CD8+ blood T cells by week 6 at 0.1 to 3.0 mg/kg. Antigen targets of the expanded peripheral T cells went undetermined.

Clones were sequenced by immunoSEQ multiplex PCR, and TCRdb holds only the in-frame ones, with some missing. The sample has some 79,000 clones; approximately 90% are singletons. A note on this clone: The antigen is unknown.

The germline CDR1 and CDR2 sequences are MNHNY and SVGAGI (reference sequence). With 2 bases removed from V and 0 bases from J, the gap between germline ends came to 10 bases. This CDR3 comprises 15 residues. The sample in question was CD4+ or CD8+ T cells sorted from blood, obtained in a trial of the OX40 agonist ivuxolimab. The rearrangement uses TRBV6-6 and TRBJ1-1; D not resolved. The clonotype originates from an adult with an advanced solid tumor such as melanoma, head and neck, liver or kidney cancer. The CDR3 sequence is CASSYRGPMNTEAFF. CDR3 DNA: TGTGCCAGCAGTTACCGTGGACCGATGAACACTGAAGCTTTCTTT.